This TCR beta chain was observed in a study of T-cell reconstitution after alpha-beta-depleted transplantation in children. Unique molecular identifiers were incorporated when the TCRbeta library was constructed. A single record per CDR3 protein comes from TCRdb applying MiXCR to the PCR reads. The sample shows about 340,000 distinct CDR3 sequences, under 20% of them seen only once. The table lists this clonotype with a few counts. Its antigen remains unknown. This CDR3 is 11 amino acids long. Between the trimmed V and J ends, which lost 8 bases and 1 base, there was a span of 5 bases. The V gene's germline CDR1 is SGHVS and CDR2 FQNEAQ. General observations from the study: Expanded graft clones numbering several hundred reportedly gave rise to alpha-beta T cells about two months after transplant.

This sample comprised PBMCs, mostly from graft donor cells, obtained 360 days after TCRalphabeta/CD19-depleted stem cell transplant. The source is a male patient between 2 and 9 years old who had a stem cell transplant for acute lymphoblastic leukemia, so the T cells may come from the graft donor. The chain combines TRBV7-8 with TRBJ2-5; D is undetermined. In DNA, the CDR3 is TGTGCCAGCGGGTCCCAAGAGACCCAGTACTTC. This codes for CASGSQETQYF.